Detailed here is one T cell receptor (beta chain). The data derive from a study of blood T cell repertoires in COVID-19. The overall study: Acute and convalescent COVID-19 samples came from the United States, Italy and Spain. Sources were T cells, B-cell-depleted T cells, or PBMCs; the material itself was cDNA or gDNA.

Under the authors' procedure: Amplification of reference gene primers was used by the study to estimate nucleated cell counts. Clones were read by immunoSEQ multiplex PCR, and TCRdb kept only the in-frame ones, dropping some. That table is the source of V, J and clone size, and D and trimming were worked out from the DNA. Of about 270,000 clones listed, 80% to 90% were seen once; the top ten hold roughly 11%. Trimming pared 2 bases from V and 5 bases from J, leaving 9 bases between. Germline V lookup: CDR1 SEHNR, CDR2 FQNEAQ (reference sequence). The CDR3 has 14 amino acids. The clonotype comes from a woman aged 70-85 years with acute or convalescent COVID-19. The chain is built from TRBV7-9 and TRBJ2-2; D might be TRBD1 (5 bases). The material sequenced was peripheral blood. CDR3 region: CASSLRGSTGELFF. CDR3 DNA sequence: TGTGCCAGCAGCTTAAGGGGATCGACCGGGGAGCTGTTTTTT.